This is a list of T cell receptor beta chains from one sample in a study of early stage breast cancer tumors. Libraries were prepared by immunoSEQ multiplex PCR; TCRdb keeps only in-frame clonotypes and omits some of them. This sample has 65,000 to 75,000 clones, with about 85% found just once. Sequenced input: blood. The receptors come from a person aged 35 to 50 with breast cancer. CDR3s include the opening cysteine and the closing phenylalanine or tryptophan. Fields, in order: J gene, D gene, V gene, clone size, CDR3 protein, CDR3 DNA. A D gene is named only where the DNA matches it firmly. Where a row states a size, it is once, few, many or the class of an expanded clone; other rows omit it.

J gene: TRBJ1-6
D gene: .
V gene: TRBV6-1
clone size: .
CDR3 protein: CASSEYQVERPLHF
CDR3 DNA: TGTGCCAGCAGTGAGTACCAAGTAGAGCGGCCCCTCCACTTT

J gene: TRBJ2-3
D gene: .
V gene: TRBV5-1
clone size: .
CDR3 protein: CASSFGSGYTDTQYF
CDR3 DNA: TGCGCCAGCAGCTTCGGTAGCGGCTACACAGATACGCAGTATTTT

J gene: TRBJ1-5
D gene: TRBD1
V gene: TRBV7-2
clone size: .
CDR3 protein: CASSLGGTANQPQHF
CDR3 DNA: TGTGCCAGCAGCCTAGGCGGGACAGCCAATCAGCCCCAGCATTTT

J gene: TRBJ2-3
D gene: TRBD2
V gene: TRBV9
clone size: .
CDR3 protein: CASSGRLGGSTDTQYF
CDR3 DNA: TGTGCCAGCAGCGGTAGATTGGGCGGGAGTACAGATACGCAGTATTTT

J gene: TRBJ2-3
D gene: TRBD1
V gene: TRBV6-5
clone size: .
CDR3 protein: CASSSLTGSTDTQYF
CDR3 DNA: TGTGCCAGCAGTTCCCTGACAGGGAGCACAGATACGCAGTATTTT

J gene: TRBJ1-1
D gene: .
V gene: TRBV9
clone size: .
CDR3 protein: CASSAGGVNTEAFF
CDR3 DNA: TGTGCCAGCAGCGCTGGAGGGGTGAACACTGAAGCTTTCTTT

J gene: TRBJ1-1
D gene: .
V gene: TRBV7-9
clone size: .
CDR3 protein: CASSANRVLNTEAFF
CDR3 DNA: TGTGCCAGCAGCGCTAACCGGGTCCTGAACACTGAAGCTTTCTTT

J gene: TRBJ2-6
D gene: .
V gene: TRBV30
clone size: .
CDR3 protein: CASQGTSGANVLTF
CDR3 DNA: TGTGCCTCGCAGGGCACCTCTGGGGCCAACGTCCTGACTTTC

J gene: TRBJ2-7
D gene: .
V gene: TRBV4-2
clone size: .
CDR3 protein: CASSQAGDLPLYEQYF
CDR3 DNA: TGTGCCAGCAGCCAAGCTGGCGACTTACCCCTCTACGAGCAGTACTTC

J gene: TRBJ2-7
D gene: TRBD1
V gene: TRBV28
clone size: .
CDR3 protein: CASSRGTGATYEQYF
CDR3 DNA: TGTGCCAGCAGTAGGGGGACAGGGGCAACCTACGAGCAGTACTTC

J gene: TRBJ1-2
D gene: .
V gene: TRBV9
clone size: .
CDR3 protein: CASSPAGPGWGYGYTF
CDR3 DNA: TGTGCCAGCAGTCCCGCGGGGCCCGGTTGGGGCTATGGCTACACCTTC

J gene: TRBJ1-1
D gene: .
V gene: TRBV7-9
clone size: .
CDR3 protein: CASSSRAAQKAFF
CDR3 DNA: TGTGCCAGCAGCTCACGGGCAGCCCAAAAAGCTTTCTTT

J gene: TRBJ1-5
D gene: .
V gene: TRBV6-6
clone size: .
CDR3 protein: CASSYSEGGNQPQHF
CDR3 DNA: TGTGCCAGCAGTTACTCGGAAGGGGGCAATCAGCCCCAGCATTTT

J gene: TRBJ1-5
D gene: .
V gene: TRBV7-9
clone size: .
CDR3 protein: CASSSGGVLNQPQHF
CDR3 DNA: TGTGCCAGCAGCTCCGGGGGGGTTCTCAATCAGCCCCAGCATTTT

J gene: TRBJ2-7
D gene: .
V gene: TRBV18
clone size: .
CDR3 protein: CASSPPQGRSGEQYF
CDR3 DNA: TGTGCCAGCTCACCTCCTCAGGGCCGCTCTGGAGAGCAGTACTTC

J gene: TRBJ2-7
D gene: .
V gene: TRBV30
clone size: .
CDR3 protein: CALLRREASYEQYF
CDR3 DNA: TGTGCCTTGTTAAGGAGGGAGGCCTCCTACGAGCAGTACTTC

J gene: TRBJ2-1
D gene: TRBD2
V gene: TRBV18
clone size: .
CDR3 protein: CASSRLAGSYNEQFF
CDR3 DNA: TGTGCCAGCTCAAGACTAGCCGGGTCCTACAATGAGCAGTTCTTC

J gene: TRBJ2-7
D gene: TRBD1
V gene: TRBV7-9
clone size: .
CDR3 protein: CASSSPGQGFYEQYF
CDR3 DNA: TGTGCCAGCAGTTCACCGGGACAGGGGTTCTACGAGCAGTACTTC

J gene: TRBJ1-5
D gene: .
V gene: TRBV6-6
clone size: .
CDR3 protein: CASSYPGENQPQHF
CDR3 DNA: TGTGCCAGCAGTTACCCGGGGGAGAATCAGCCCCAGCATTTT

J gene: TRBJ1-2
D gene: TRBD1
V gene: TRBV25-1
clone size: .
CDR3 protein: CASGTGGPRYGYTF
CDR3 DNA: TGTGCCAGCGGTACAGGGGGGCCGCGCTATGGCTACACCTTC

J gene: TRBJ1-3
D gene: .
V gene: TRBV29-1
clone size: .
CDR3 protein: CSVSRSSGNTIYF
CDR3 DNA: TGCAGCGTTAGCCGCAGCTCTGGAAACACCATATATTTT

J gene: TRBJ2-7
D gene: .
V gene: TRBV5-1
clone size: .
CDR3 protein: CASSFLSYEQYF
CDR3 DNA: TGCGCCAGCAGCTTCCTCTCCTACGAGCAGTACTTC

J gene: TRBJ2-1
D gene: TRBD1
V gene: TRBV7-3
clone size: .
CDR3 protein: CASSPDRAGYNEQFF
CDR3 DNA: TGTGCCAGCAGCCCCGACAGGGCTGGGTACAATGAGCAGTTCTTC

J gene: TRBJ2-7
D gene: TRBD1
V gene: TRBV6-1
clone size: .
CDR3 protein: CASSGQRFYEQYF
CDR3 DNA: TGTGCCAGCTCGGGACAGCGGTTCTACGAGCAGTACTTC

J gene: TRBJ1-4
D gene: TRBD1
V gene: TRBV18
clone size: .
CDR3 protein: CASSLTGAGEKLFF
CDR3 DNA: TGTGCCAGCTCACTGACAGGGGCAGGGGAAAAACTGTTTTTT

J gene: TRBJ1-1
D gene: .
V gene: TRBV5-1
clone size: once
CDR3 protein: CASSPAGGEGQGEAFF
CDR3 DNA: TGCGCCAGCAGCCCGGCCGGCGGGGAGGGTCAGGGTGAAGCTTTCTTT

J gene: TRBJ2-1
D gene: TRBD2
V gene: TRBV19
clone size: .
CDR3 protein: CASSIVAGGPGISYNEQFF
CDR3 DNA: TGTGCCAGTAGTATAGTAGCGGGAGGGCCGGGTATCTCCTACAATGAGCAGTTCTTC

J gene: TRBJ1-4
D gene: .
V gene: TRBV6-1
clone size: many
CDR3 protein: CASSEVNRVSGEKLFF
CDR3 DNA: TGTGCCAGCAGTGAAGTTAACCGGGTTTCGGGTGAAAAACTGTTTTTT

J gene: TRBJ1-5
D gene: .
V gene: TRBV9
clone size: .
CDR3 protein: CASSVGPGESQPQHF
CDR3 DNA: TGTGCCAGCAGCGTAGGGCCAGGGGAGAGTCAGCCCCAGCATTTT

J gene: TRBJ1-2
D gene: TRBD1
V gene: TRBV6-5
clone size: .
CDR3 protein: CASRAVSGGGEGYTF
CDR3 DNA: TGTGCCAGCAGGGCCGTGTCAGGGGGGGGAGAAGGCTACACCTTC

J gene: TRBJ1-2
D gene: .
V gene: TRBV5-6
clone size: .
CDR3 protein: CASSWEDYGYTF
CDR3 DNA: TGTGCCAGCAGCTGGGAGGATTATGGCTACACCTTC

J gene: TRBJ2-7
D gene: .
V gene: TRBV28
clone size: .
CDR3 protein: CATLEPQRTYEQYF
CDR3 DNA: TGTGCCACCTTAGAGCCCCAGCGGACCTACGAGCAGTACTTC

J gene: TRBJ2-1
D gene: TRBD2
V gene: TRBV5-1
clone size: .
CDR3 protein: CASSSTGTSGSNEQFF
CDR3 DNA: TGCGCCAGCAGCTCCACCGGGACTAGCGGGAGTAATGAGCAGTTCTTC

J gene: TRBJ2-7
D gene: TRBD2
V gene: TRBV7-2
clone size: .
CDR3 protein: CASSPRVAGVPSYEQYF
CDR3 DNA: TGTGCCAGCAGCCCCCGGGTAGCGGGCGTCCCTTCCTACGAGCAGTACTTC

J gene: TRBJ1-1
D gene: .
V gene: TRBV5-4
clone size: .
CDR3 protein: CASSLGLGDTEAFF
CDR3 DNA: TGTGCCAGCAGCTTGGGTTTGGGGGACACTGAAGCTTTCTTT

J gene: TRBJ2-1
D gene: .
V gene: TRBV30
clone size: .
CDR3 protein: CAWSGVTSEQFF
CDR3 DNA: TGTGCCTGGAGTGGCGTTACATCTGAGCAGTTCTTC

J gene: TRBJ2-7
D gene: .
V gene: TRBV29-1
clone size: .
CDR3 protein: CSVQEHFYEQYF
CDR3 DNA: TGCAGCGTTCAGGAGCATTTCTACGAGCAGTACTTC

J gene: TRBJ2-3
D gene: TRBD2
V gene: TRBV7-6
clone size: .
CDR3 protein: CASSPGGSGTDTQYF
CDR3 DNA: TGTGCCAGCAGCCCGGGGGGTTCCGGCACAGATACGCAGTATTTT

J gene: TRBJ1-2
D gene: .
V gene: TRBV6-5
clone size: .
CDR3 protein: CASSYTRTGYTF
CDR3 DNA: TGTGCCAGCAGTTACACACGGACCGGCTACACCTTC

J gene: TRBJ2-7
D gene: .
V gene: TRBV18
clone size: .
CDR3 protein: CASSPLDSSYEQYF
CDR3 DNA: TGTGCCAGCTCACCACTTGACAGCTCCTACGAGCAGTACTTC

J gene: TRBJ1-1
D gene: .
V gene: TRBV28
clone size: .
CDR3 protein: CASRPRANTEAFF
CDR3 DNA: TGTGCCAGCAGGCCCCGAGCGAACACTGAAGCTTTCTTT

J gene: TRBJ2-1
D gene: .
V gene: TRBV5-1
clone size: .
CDR3 protein: CASSWGSNEQFF
CDR3 DNA: TGCGCCAGCAGCTGGGGAAGTAATGAGCAGTTCTTC

J gene: TRBJ2-5
D gene: TRBD2
V gene: TRBV25-1
clone size: .
CDR3 protein: CASRALGGGQETQYF
CDR3 DNA: TGTGCCAGCCGGGCACTGGGGGGGGGCCAAGAGACCCAGTACTTC

J gene: TRBJ1-3
D gene: .
V gene: TRBV7-9
clone size: .
CDR3 protein: CASSWAVRDTIYF
CDR3 DNA: TGTGCCAGCAGCTGGGCAGTTCGAGACACCATATATTTT

J gene: TRBJ2-7
D gene: .
V gene: TRBV4-1
clone size: few
CDR3 protein: CASSQVIGGGGYYEQYF
CDR3 DNA: TGCGCCAGCAGCCAAGTTATTGGGGGAGGTGGATACTACGAGCAGTACTTC

J gene: TRBJ2-4
D gene: TRBD2
V gene: TRBV9
clone size: .
CDR3 protein: CASSVEEAGWVQYF
CDR3 DNA: TGTGCCAGCAGCGTAGAAGAAGCGGGATGGGTTCAGTACTTC

J gene: TRBJ1-4
D gene: .
V gene: TRBV7-9
clone size: .
CDR3 protein: CASSFERPSEEKLFF
CDR3 DNA: TGTGCCAGCAGCTTTGAGAGGCCTTCTGAGGAAAAACTGTTTTTT

J gene: TRBJ2-5
D gene: TRBD2
V gene: TRBV7-8
clone size: .
CDR3 protein: CASSLRIAGALGRETQYF
CDR3 DNA: TGTGCCAGCAGCTTACGAATAGCGGGAGCTTTGGGGAGAGAGACCCAGTACTTC

J gene: TRBJ1-1
D gene: .
V gene: TRBV19
clone size: .
CDR3 protein: CASSIGTAEAFF
CDR3 DNA: TGTGCCAGTAGTATAGGGACAGCAGAAGCTTTCTTT

J gene: TRBJ2-2
D gene: TRBD2
V gene: TRBV5-1
clone size: .
CDR3 protein: CASSPLAGGNTGELFF
CDR3 DNA: TGCGCCAGCAGCCCACTAGCGGGAGGGAACACCGGGGAGCTGTTTTTT